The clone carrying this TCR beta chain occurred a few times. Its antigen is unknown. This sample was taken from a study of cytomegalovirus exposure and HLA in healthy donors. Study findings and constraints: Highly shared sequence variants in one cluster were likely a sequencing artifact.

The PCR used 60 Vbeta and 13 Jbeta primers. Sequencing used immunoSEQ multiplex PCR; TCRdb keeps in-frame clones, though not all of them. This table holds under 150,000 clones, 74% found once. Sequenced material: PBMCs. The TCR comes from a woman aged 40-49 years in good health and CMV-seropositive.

Here the CDR3 DNA reads TGTGCCAGCAGCCAAACGCGTTCGAATAACTATGGCTACACCTTC. This sequence encodes CASSQTRSNNYGYTF. The V and J genes are TRBV14 and TRBJ1-2, with D unclear. Germline CDR1 is SGHDN and CDR2 is FVKESK. The V end lost 2 bases, the J end lost 1 base, and 11 bases lay between the germline ends. The CDR3 is made up of 15 amino acids.